These 5 T cell receptor beta chains originate from one sample sequenced in a study of shared clonotypes between healthy human individuals. Libraries were prepared by immunoSEQ multiplex PCR; TCRdb keeps only in-frame clonotypes and omits some of them. The sample gives about 460,000 clones, roughly three quarters of which show up once; about 12% is in the top ten. The sample was PBMCs. These receptors originate from a woman between 40 and 50 years old in good health. Some clones in this sample may be carry-over from other donors' samples.

This clone was seen at least ten times. This chain joins TRBV28 and TRBJ2-3; TRBD1 aligns across 9 bases. Looked up from germline, CDR1 is MDHEN and CDR2 is SYDVKM. V lost 5 bases and J lost 1; bases outside the gene matches: 4. This CDR3 has 15 residues. CDR3 coding DNA: TGTGCCAGCAGTACTGGGACAGGGCGCACAGATACGCAGTATTTT. This translates into CASSTGTGRTDTQYF.

The J gene is TRBJ2-7, the V gene TRBV18; 7 bases align to TRBD2. The germline gives CDR1 KGHSH, CDR2 LQKENI. With V trimmed by 6 bases and J by 3 bases, 17 bases remained unmatched. This CDR3 is 17 amino acids long. The CDR3 loop reads CASSPSPTGGVYYEQYF. CDR3 bases: TGTGCCAGCTCCCCCTCCCCAACGGGAGGCGTTTACTACGAGCAGTACTTC. Drawing the rest from reference TRBV18 and TRBJ2-7, the complete variable domain is NAGVMQNPRHLVRRRGQEARLRCSPMKGHSHVYWYRQLPEEGLKFMVYLQKENIIDESGMPKERFSAEFPKEGPSILRIQQVVRGDSAAYFCASSPSPTGGVYYEQYFGPGTRLTVT.

The chain links TRBV9 to TRBJ2-5, with D unresolved. Germline-derived CDR1 and CDR2 are SGDLS and YYNGEE. The V end was cut by 0 bases, the J end by 5 bases, with 11 bases between. The CDR3 runs to 14 residues. The CDR3 sequence: CASSVEGHGETQYF. The CDR3 DNA is TGTGCCAGCAGCGTAGAGGGTCACGGGGAGACCCAGTACTTC.

This clone was detected a few times. V and J are TRBV6-1 and TRBJ1-2, with D tentatively TRBD1 (5 bases). V shed 2 bases and J shed 5 bases, with 15 bases lying between them. The CDR3 runs 15 residues. CDR1 and CDR2 from the germline V gene are MNHNS and SASEGT. The CDR3, as DNA: TGTGCCAGCAGTGAATCAGGAGGGGTAGGGTATGGCTACACCTTC. Translation: CASSESGGVGYGYTF.

The rearrangement joins TRBV15 to TRBJ2-5, with 7 nucleotides matching TRBD2. The V segment lost 5 bases and the J segment 2 bases; nucleotides outside the gene matches: 8. Germline V gene lookup returns CDR1 LNHNV and CDR2 YYDKDF (reference sequence). The CDR3 is 15 residues long. DNA of the CDR3: TGTGCCACCAGCCCCCTCGGGAGGAAACAAGAGACCCAGTACTTC. Its translation: CATSPLGRKQETQYF.